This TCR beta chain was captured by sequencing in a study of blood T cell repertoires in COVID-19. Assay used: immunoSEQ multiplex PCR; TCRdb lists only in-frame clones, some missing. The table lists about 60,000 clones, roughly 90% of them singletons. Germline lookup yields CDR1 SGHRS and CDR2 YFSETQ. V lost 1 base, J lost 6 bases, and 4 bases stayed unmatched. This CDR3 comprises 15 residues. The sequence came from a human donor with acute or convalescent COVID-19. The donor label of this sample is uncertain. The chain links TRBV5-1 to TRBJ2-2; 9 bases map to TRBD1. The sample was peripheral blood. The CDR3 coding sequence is TGCGCCAGCAGCTTGAGGACAGGGGAGGCCGGGGAGCTGTTTTTT. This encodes CASSLRTGEAGELFF.